Detailed here is one T cell receptor (beta chain). This sample is part of a study of blood T cell repertoires in COVID-19. The ends lost 6 bases at V and 5 bases at J; junction bases unmatched: 4. Germline CDR1 and CDR2: MNHEY and SVGAGI. The length of the CDR3 is 13 residues. TCRdb's table, derived via immunoSEQ multiplex PCR, lists solely in-frame clones and lacks some. The data show more than 350,000 clones, about 88% seen once. The chain uses TRBV6-5 and TRBJ2-1; 7 nucleotides align to TRBD1. The sequenced sample consisted of PBMCs or T cells enriched from blood (not recorded which). This clonotype was sampled from a woman aged 18-29 years who had been exposed to COVID-19. In nucleotides, the CDR3 is TGTGCCAGCAGCAGGGACAGAGACAATGAGCAGTTCTTC. Residues: CASSRDRDNEQFF.